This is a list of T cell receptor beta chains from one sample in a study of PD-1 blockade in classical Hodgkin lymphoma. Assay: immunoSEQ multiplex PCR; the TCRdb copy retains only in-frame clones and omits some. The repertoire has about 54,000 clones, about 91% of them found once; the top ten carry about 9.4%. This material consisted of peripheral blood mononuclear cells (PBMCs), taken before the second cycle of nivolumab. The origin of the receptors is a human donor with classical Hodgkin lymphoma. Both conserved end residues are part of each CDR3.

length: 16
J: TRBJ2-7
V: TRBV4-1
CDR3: CASSQATGGPSYEQYF

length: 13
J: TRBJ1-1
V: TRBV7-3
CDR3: CASSFGYGTEAFF

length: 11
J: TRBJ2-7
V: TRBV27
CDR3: CARVSYYEQYF

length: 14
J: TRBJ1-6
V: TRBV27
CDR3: CATNAGLNNSPLHF

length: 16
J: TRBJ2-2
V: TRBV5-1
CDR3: CASSTGLSANTGELFF

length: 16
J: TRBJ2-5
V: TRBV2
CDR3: CASSDRLAGPGETQYF

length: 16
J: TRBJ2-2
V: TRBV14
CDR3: CASSPGVAGLTGELFF

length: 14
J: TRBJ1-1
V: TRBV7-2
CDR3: CASSSMTFGTEAFF

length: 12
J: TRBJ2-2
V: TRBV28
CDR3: CASRTHRVELFF

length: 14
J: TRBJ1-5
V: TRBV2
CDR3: CASSESYGNQPQHF

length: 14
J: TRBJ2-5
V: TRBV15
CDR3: CATSRDRTQETQYF

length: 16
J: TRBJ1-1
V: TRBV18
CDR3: CASSLIGLSGSSEAFF

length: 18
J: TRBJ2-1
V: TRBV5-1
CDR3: CASSPGLAGGSSYNEQFF

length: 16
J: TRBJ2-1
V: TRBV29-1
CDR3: CSVDGTSGRAYNEQFF

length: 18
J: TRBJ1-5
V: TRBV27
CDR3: CASRLQGSMLYSNQPQHF

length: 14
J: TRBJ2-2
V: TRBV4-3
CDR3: CASSQDLSPGELFF

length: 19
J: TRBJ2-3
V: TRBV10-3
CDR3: CAISVDPGLAGRGTDTQYF

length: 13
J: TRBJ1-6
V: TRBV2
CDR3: CASLVLPNSPLHF

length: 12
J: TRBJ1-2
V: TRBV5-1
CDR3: CASSFQGHGYTF

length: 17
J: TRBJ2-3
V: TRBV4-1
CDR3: CASSVEETGQATDTQYF

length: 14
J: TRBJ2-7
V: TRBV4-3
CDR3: CASSQVSGSYEQYF

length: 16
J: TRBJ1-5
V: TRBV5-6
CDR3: CASSFGTGQPNQPQHF

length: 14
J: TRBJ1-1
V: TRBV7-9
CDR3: CASSLGRANTEAFF

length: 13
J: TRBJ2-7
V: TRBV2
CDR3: CASRDRGSPEQYF

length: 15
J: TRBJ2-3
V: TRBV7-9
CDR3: CASSLGGQGTDTQYF

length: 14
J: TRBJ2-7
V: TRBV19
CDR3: CASSILAGAYEQYF

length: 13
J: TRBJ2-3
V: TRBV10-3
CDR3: CAISPSGADTQYF

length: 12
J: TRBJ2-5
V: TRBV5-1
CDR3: CASRQGKETQYF

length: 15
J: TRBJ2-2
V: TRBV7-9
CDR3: CASSLATGRTGELFF

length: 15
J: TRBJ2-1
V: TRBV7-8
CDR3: CASSLERGGYNEQFF

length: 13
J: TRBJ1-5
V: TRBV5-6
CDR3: CASSTGANQPQHF

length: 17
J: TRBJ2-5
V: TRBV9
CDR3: CASSEGLAGGLQGTQYF

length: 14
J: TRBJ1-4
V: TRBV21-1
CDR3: CASSGQATNEKLFF

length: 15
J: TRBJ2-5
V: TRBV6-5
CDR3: CASSYSMAAQETQYF

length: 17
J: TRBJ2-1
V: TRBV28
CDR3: CASSTPRTSGSWNEQFF

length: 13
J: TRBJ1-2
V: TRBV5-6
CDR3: CASSFLGGYGYTF

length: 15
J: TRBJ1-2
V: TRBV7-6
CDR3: CASSLSGGGAYGYTF

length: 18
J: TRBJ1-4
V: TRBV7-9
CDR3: CASSNPVGFPTTNEKLFF

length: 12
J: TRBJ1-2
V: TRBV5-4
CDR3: CASSLGGTAGTF

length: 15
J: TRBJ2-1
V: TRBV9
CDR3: CASSPGTGGIDEQFF